This T cell receptor beta chain appears in the sequencing data of a study of T-cell memory formation after mild COVID-19. The CDR3 has 15 amino acids. CDR1 is SEHNR, CDR2 FQNEAQ, per germline (reference sequence). The V segment lost 7 bases and the J segment 2 bases; nucleotides outside the gene matches: 5. TCRdb called the 5' RACE reads again in MiXCR, with one record for every CDR3 protein. The repertoire has fewer than 250,000 distinct CDR3 sequences, over 9.5% of them found once; the top ten carry under 3.5%. This chain uses TRBV7-9 with TRBJ1-3, with TRBD1 matching 10 bases. The receptor comes from a man between 18 and 29 years old who had mild COVID-19 (a few samples of this study predate the infection). Cell type and time point are not known. The sequencing input was PBMCs or a T cell subset sorted from them (not recorded which). The CDR3 sequence: CASTPGTGAGNTIYF. In nucleotides, the CDR3 is TGTGCCAGCACCCCTGGGACAGGGGCTGGAAACACCATATATTTT.